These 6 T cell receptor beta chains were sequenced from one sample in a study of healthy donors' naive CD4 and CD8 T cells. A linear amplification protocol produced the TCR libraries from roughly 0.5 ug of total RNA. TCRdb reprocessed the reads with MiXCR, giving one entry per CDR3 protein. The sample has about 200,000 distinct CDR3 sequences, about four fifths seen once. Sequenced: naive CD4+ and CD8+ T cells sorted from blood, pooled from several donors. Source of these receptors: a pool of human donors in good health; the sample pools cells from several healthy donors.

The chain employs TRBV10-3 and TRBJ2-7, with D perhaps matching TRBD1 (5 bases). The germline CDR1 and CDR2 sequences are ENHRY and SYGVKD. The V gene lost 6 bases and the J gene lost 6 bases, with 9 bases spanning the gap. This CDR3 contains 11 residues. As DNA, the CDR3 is TGTGCCATCAGGGCCCAGGGCGAGCAGTACTTC. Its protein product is CAIRAQGEQYF.

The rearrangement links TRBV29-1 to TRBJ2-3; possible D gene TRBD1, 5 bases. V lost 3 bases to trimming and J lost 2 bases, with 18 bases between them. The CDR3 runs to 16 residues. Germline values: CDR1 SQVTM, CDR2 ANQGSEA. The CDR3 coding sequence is TGCAGCGTTGATGCACCTCAGGGCAGCTTCACAGATACGCAGTATTTT. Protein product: CSVDAPQGSFTDTQYF.

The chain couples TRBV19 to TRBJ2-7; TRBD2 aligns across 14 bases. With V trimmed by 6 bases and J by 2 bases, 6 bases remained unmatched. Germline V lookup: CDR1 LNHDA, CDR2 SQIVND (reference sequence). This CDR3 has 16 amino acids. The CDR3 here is CASREVGLAGAYEQYF. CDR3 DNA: TGTGCCAGTAGAGAGGTGGGACTAGCGGGAGCCTACGAGCAGTACTTC.

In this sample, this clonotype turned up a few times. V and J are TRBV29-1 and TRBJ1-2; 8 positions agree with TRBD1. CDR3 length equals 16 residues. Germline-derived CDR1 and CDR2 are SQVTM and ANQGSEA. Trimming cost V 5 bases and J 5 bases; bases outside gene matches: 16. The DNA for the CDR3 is TGCAGCGTTTTATATTGGAGTCTGGACAGGGAATATGGCTACACCTTC. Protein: CSVLYWSLDREYGYTF.

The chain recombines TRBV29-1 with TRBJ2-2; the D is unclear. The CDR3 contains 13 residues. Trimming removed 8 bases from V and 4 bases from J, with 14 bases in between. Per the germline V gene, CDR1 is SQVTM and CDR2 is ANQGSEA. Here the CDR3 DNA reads TGCAGCACAATCAAAGAAGGCACCGGGGAGCTGTTTTTT. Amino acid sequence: CSTIKEGTGELFF.

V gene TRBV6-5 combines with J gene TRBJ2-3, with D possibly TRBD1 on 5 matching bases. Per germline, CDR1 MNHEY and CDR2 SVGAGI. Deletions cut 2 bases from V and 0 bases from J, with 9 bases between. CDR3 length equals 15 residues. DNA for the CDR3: TGTGCCAGCAGTTACGGGGCAGCTAGCACAGATACGCAGTATTTT. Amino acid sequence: CASSYGAASTDTQYF.